Included here is one T cell receptor (beta chain) sequence, with context. This specimen belongs to a study of patients and donors after allogeneic stem cell transplantation. TCRdb recomputed calls from the RT-PCR reads with MiXCR, one row per CDR3 protein. Of about 960,000 distinct CDR3 sequences in the sample, 15% to 20% were seen once. The sequence was collected from a human donor who was either an allogeneic HSCT recipient or a stem cell or donor lymphocyte infusion donor (not recorded which). It is not recorded whose cells these are; they may come from a transplant donor. Sequenced sample: blood, either unsorted or a sorted T cell fraction (not recorded which).

The CDR3 here is CATSRGLVGGYNEQFF. CDR3 DNA sequence: TGTGCCACCAGCAGAGGACTAGTGGGAGGATACAATGAGCAGTTCTTC. The J gene is TRBJ2-1, the V gene TRBV15, with D perhaps matching TRBD2 (6 bases). There are 16 residues in the CDR3. V lost 1 base, J lost 4 bases, and 14 bases lay in between. Germline assignment: CDR1 LNHNV and CDR2 YYDKDF (reference sequence).